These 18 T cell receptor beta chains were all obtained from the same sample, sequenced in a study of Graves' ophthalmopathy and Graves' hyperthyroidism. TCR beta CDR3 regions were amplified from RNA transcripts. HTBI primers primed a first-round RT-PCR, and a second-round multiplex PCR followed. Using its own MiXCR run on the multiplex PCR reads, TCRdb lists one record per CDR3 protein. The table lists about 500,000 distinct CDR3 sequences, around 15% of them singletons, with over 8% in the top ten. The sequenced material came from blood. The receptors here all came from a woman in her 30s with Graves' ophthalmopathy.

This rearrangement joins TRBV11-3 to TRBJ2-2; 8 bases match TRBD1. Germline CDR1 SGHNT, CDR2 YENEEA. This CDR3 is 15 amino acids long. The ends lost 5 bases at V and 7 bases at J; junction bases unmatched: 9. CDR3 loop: CASSTDRVFGGELFF. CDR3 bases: TGTGCCAGCAGCACGGACAGGGTGTTCGGCGGGGAGCTGTTTTTT.

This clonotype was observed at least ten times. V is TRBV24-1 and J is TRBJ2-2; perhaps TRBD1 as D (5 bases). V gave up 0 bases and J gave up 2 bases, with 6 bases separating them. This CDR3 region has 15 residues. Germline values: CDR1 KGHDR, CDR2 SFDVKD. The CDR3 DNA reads TGTGCCACCAGTGATTTGAGGGGTAACACCGGGGAGCTGTTTTTT. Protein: CATSDLRGNTGELFF.

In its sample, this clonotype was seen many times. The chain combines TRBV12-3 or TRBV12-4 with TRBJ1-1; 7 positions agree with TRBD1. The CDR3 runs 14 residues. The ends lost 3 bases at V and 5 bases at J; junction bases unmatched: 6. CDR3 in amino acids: CASSFHRGLTEAFF. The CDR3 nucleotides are TGTGCCAGCAGTTTCCACAGGGGCTTAACTGAAGCTTTCTTT.

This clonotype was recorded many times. CDR3 sequence (DNA): TGTGCCAGCAGTTCCCGGGACCCGGCTTGGCAGTACTTC. It is translated as CASSSRDPAWQYF. V usage is TRBV28 and J usage is TRBJ2-7; the D gene could be TRBD1 or TRBD2 (5 bases each). Germline-derived CDR1 and CDR2 are MDHEN and SYDVKM. This CDR3 region has 13 residues. The V and J ends lost 4 bases and 9 bases respectively, with 16 bases between them.

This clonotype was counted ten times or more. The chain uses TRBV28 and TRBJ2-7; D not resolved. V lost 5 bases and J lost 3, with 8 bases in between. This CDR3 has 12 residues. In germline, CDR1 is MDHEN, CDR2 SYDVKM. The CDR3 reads CASSPTHYEQYF. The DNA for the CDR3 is TGTGCCAGCAGTCCGACTCACTACGAGCAGTACTTC. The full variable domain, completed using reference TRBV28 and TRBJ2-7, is DVKVTQSSRYLVKRTGEKVFLECVQDMDHENMFWYRQDPGLGLRLIYFSYDVKMKEKGDIPEGYSVSREKKERFSLILESASTNQTSMYLCASSPTHYEQYFGPGTRLTVT.

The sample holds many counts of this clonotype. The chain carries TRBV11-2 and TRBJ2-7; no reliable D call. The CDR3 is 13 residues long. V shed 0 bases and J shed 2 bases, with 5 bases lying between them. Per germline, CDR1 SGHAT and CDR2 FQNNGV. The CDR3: CASSLEPTYEQYF. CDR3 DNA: TGTGCCAGCAGCTTAGAACCGACCTACGAGCAGTACTTC.

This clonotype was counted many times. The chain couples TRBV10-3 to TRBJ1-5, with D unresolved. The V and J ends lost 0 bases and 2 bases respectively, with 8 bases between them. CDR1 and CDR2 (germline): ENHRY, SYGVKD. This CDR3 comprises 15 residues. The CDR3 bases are TGTGCCATCAGTGAGTCATTGGCGGGCAATCAGCCCCAGCATTTT. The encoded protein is CAISESLAGNQPQHF.

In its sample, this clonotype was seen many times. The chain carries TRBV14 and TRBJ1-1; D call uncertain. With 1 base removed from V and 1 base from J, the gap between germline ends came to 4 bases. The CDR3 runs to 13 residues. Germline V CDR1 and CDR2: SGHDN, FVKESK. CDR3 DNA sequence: TGTGCCAGCAGCCAAGCGTGGAACACTGAAGCTTTCTTT. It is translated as CASSQAWNTEAFF.

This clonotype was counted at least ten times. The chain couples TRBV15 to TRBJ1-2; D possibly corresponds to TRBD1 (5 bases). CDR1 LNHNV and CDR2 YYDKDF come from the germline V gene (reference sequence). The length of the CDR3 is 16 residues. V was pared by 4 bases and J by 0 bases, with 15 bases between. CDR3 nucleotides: TGTGCCACCAGCATAACTTCAGGGAATTCTAACTATGGCTACACCTTC. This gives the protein CATSITSGNSNYGYTF.

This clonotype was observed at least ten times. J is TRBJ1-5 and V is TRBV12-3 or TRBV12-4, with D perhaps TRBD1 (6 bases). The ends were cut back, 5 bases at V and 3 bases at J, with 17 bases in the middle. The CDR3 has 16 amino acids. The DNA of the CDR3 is TGTGCCAGCAGTCCCGGCCGTGGGGGGCTCAATCAGCCCCAGCATTTT. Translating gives CASSPGRGGLNQPQHF.

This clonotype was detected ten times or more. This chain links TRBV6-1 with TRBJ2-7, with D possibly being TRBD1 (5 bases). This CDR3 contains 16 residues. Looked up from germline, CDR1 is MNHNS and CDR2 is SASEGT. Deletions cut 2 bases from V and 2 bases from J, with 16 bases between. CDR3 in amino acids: CASSEPRAKGTYEQYF. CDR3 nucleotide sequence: TGTGCCAGCAGTGAACCCAGGGCGAAGGGGACCTACGAGCAGTACTTC.

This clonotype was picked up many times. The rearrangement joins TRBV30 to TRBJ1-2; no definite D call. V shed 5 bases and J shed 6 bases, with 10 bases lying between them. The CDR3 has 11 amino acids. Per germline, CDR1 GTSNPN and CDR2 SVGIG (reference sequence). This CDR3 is CAWGRTHGYTF. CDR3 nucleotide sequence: TGTGCCTGGGGGCGGACCCATGGCTACACCTTC.

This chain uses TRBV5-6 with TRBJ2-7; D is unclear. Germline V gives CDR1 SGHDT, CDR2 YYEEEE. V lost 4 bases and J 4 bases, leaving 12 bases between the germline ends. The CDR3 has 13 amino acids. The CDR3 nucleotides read TGTGCCAGCAGCAAGGACGTGTTATACGAGCAGTACTTC. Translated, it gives CASSKDVLYEQYF.

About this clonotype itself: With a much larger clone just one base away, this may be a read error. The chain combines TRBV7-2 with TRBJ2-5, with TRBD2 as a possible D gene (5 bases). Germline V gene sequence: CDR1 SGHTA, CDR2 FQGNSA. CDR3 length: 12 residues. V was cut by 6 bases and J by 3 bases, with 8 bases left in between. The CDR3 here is CASRYGKETQYF. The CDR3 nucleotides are TGTGCCAGCAGGTACGGGAAAGAGACCCAGTACTTC.

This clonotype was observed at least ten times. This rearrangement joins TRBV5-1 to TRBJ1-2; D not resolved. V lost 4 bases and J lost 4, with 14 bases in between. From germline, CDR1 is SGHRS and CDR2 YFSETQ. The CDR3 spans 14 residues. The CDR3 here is CASSGGRLGYGYTF. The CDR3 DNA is TGCGCCAGCAGCGGCGGACGGCTGGGCTATGGCTACACCTTC.

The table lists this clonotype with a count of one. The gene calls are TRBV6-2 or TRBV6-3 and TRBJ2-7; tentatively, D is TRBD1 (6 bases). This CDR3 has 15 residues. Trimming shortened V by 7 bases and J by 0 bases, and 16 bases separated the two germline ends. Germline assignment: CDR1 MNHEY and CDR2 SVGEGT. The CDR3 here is CASNKRETGSYEQYF. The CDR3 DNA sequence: TGTGCCAGCAACAAAAGGGAGACAGGCTCCTACGAGCAGTACTTC.

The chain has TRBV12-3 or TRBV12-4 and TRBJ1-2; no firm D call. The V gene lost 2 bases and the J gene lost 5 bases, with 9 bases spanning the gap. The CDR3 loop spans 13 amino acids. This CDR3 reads CASSLKESYGYTF. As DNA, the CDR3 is TGTGCCAGCAGTTTAAAGGAGTCGTATGGCTACACCTTC.

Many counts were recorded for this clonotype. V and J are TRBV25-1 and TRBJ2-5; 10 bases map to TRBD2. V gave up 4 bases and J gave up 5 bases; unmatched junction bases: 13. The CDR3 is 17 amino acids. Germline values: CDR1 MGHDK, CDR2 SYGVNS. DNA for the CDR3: TGTGCCAGCAGTGCCCGAGGGGGAGCGGGGGGGTCCGAGACCCAGTACTTC. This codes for CASSARGGAGGSETQYF.